This section outlines one T cell receptor (beta chain) sequence together with its context. The antigen remains undetermined. Here immunoSEQ multiplex PCR was the method, and the copy in TCRdb shows in-frame clones only, minus some. This table holds about 130,000 clones, about 90% found once. The sample originates from a study of T cell responses to AZD1222 COVID-19 vaccine. Notes on the study in general: Across the whole spike, CD4 TCRs peaked at regions 160-218 and 743-854. Clonal diversity was possibly underestimated; the donors were predominantly white British and more often female. Seropositivity was recorded at baseline in only 5 or 6 AZD1222 recipients. With two AZD1222 doses given, Spike-specific TCR breadth and depth both rose.

This sample comprised peripheral blood, obtained on day 0 of AZD1222 vaccination. This sequence was found in an adult in good health.

The CDR3 nucleotides read TGTGCCAGCAGCCATCCTCGGCACAGCCAGTATACCCCTAACTATGGCTACACCTTC. This codes for CASSHPRHSQYTPNYGYTF. The J gene is TRBJ1-2, the V gene TRBV3-1 (or the pseudogene TRBV3-2); no definite D call. CDR1 is LGHDT and CDR2 is YNNKEL in the germline V gene (reference sequence). Trimming cost V 3 bases and J 0 bases, with 23 bases left between them. The CDR3 is 19 residues long.